This TCR beta chain was sequenced for a study of CD8+ T cells in alopecia areata. General observations from the study: Sharing of TCRs across patients appeared less clear than in mice, possibly for HLA-related reasons. Across lesional scalp, and particularly alopecia totalis/universalis, clonality surpassed that of normal scalp.

The germline V gene encodes CDR1 MGHDK and CDR2 SYGVNS. V was shortened by 0 bases and J by 0 bases, with 7 bases between the two germline ends. This CDR3 is built from 15 residues. As for this clone: The antigen is unknown.

As the sequencing template, cDNA was produced by extracting RNA and reverse transcribing it. Sequencing was performed with immunoSEQ multiplex PCR; in TCRdb, only in-frame clones are kept and a portion is missing. Of roughly 100,000 clones listed, 55% are singletons. The researchers isolated CD4+ and CD8+ T cells from PBMCs by sorting. Sequenced material: CD4+ T cells sorted from blood. V and J are TRBV25-1 and TRBJ2-3; no reliable D call. The TCR comes from a human donor in good health. The CDR3 here is CASSEYGSSTDTQYF. The CDR3 region has the DNA TGTGCCAGCAGTGAATATGGGTCTAGCACAGATACGCAGTATTTT.